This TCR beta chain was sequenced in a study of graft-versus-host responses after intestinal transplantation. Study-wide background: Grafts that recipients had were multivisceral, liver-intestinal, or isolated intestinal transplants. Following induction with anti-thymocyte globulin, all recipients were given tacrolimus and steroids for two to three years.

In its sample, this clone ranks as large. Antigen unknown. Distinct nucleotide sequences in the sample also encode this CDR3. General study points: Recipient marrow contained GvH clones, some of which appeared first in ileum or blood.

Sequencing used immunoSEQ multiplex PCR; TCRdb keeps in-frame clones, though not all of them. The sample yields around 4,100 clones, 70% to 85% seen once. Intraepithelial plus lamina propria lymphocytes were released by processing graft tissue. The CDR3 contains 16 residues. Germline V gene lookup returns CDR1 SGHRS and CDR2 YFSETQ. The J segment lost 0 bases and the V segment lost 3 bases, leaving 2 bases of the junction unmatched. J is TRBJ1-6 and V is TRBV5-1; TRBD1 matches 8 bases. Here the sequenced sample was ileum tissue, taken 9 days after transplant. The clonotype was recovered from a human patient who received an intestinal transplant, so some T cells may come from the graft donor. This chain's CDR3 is CASSYRGSSYNSPLHF. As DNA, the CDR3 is TGCGCCAGCAGCTACAGGGGGAGCTCCTATAATTCACCCCTCCACTTT. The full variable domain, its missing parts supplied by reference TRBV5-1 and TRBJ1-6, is KAGVTQTPRYLIKTRGQQVTLSCSPISGHRSVSWYQQTPGQGLQFLFEYFSETQRNKGNFPGRFSGRQFSNSRSEMNVSTLELGDSALYLCASSYRGSSYNSPLHFGNGTRLTVT.